Presented here are 30 T cell receptor beta chains from one specimen sequenced in a study of blood T cell repertoires in COVID-19. Some clones are missing from TCRdb's copy, which holds only in-frame ones; the method was immunoSEQ multiplex PCR. The sample carries 120,000 or so clones, about four fifths recorded once. The sample consisted of peripheral blood. These receptors all come from a woman aged 55-75 years with acute or convalescent COVID-19.

The gene calls are TRBV30 and TRBJ2-3, with 9 nucleotides matching TRBD2. The CDR3 totals 16 residues. Germline loops: CDR1 GTSNPN, CDR2 SVGIG (reference sequence). The junction had 9 bases not matched to a gene; V was cut back by 4 bases and J by 1 base. CDR3: CAWTRGGAGGTDTQYF. The CDR3 region has the DNA TGTGCCTGGACCCGCGGGGGGGCCGGTGGCACAGATACGCAGTATTTT.

V and J are TRBV27 and TRBJ2-3; a possible D gene is TRBD1 (6 bases). The CDR3 spans 17 residues. The V end was cut by 2 bases, the J end by 0 bases, with 15 bases between. Per germline, CDR1 MNHEY and CDR2 SMNVEV (reference sequence). CDR3 DNA sequence: TGTGCCAGCAGTTTAGCCCCGACAGGACTGAGCACAGATACGCAGTATTTT. Its protein is CASSLAPTGLSTDTQYF.

V and J are TRBV5-1 and TRBJ2-4; no clear D gene. The V and J ends lost 0 bases and 8 bases respectively, with 15 bases between them. The CDR3 has 15 residues. Germline V CDR1 and CDR2: SGHRS, YFSETQ. The CDR3 reads CASSLAGQRADIQYF. The CDR3 coding sequence is TGCGCCAGCAGCTTGGCCGGCCAGCGAGCAGACATTCAGTACTTC. Full variable domain (remainder filled in from reference TRBV5-1 and TRBJ2-4): KAGVTQTPRYLIKTRGQQVTLSCSPISGHRSVSWYQQTPGQGLQFLFEYFSETQRNKGNFPGRFSGRQFSNSRSEMNVSTLELGDSALYLCASSLAGQRADIQYFGAGTRLSVL.

The chain links TRBV11-1 to TRBJ1-1; D call uncertain. Germline loops: CDR1 SGHAT, CDR2 FQDESV (reference sequence). The CDR3 runs 14 residues. Trimming removed 3 bases at V and 1 base at J, with 9 bases between. The CDR3 region is CASSFIQQNTEAFF. CDR3 sequence (DNA): TGTGCCAGCAGCTTTATACAGCAGAACACTGAAGCTTTCTTT.

This chain links TRBV5-1 with TRBJ2-2; D is unclear. The CDR3 spans 16 residues. CDR1 and CDR2 from the germline V gene are SGHRS and YFSETQ. V was clipped by 0 bases and J by 1 base, with 10 bases between them. CDR3 protein: CASSLATGWNTGELFF. DNA of the CDR3: TGCGCCAGCAGCTTGGCCACCGGGTGGAACACCGGGGAGCTGTTTTTT.

The chain links TRBV25-1 to TRBJ2-3, with D perhaps matching TRBD2 (6 bases). Trimming took off 6 bases at V and 9 bases at J, with 13 bases between the two ends. Germline V CDR1 and CDR2: MGHDK, SYGVNS. The CDR3 is made up of 12 amino acids. CDR3 DNA: TGTGCCAGCAGCCCTGGAGGGATCACGCAGTATTTT. As protein: CASSPGGITQYF.

This sequence joins TRBV18 and TRBJ2-7; 15 bases are shared with TRBD2. V gave up 3 bases and J gave up 5 bases; unmatched junction bases: 8. The CDR3 loop spans 17 amino acids. In germline, CDR1 is KGHSH, CDR2 LQKENI. The CDR3 DNA sequence: TGTGCCAGCTCACCGGGACTAGCGGGGGGATCTCGGGACGAGCAGTACTTC. It is translated as CASSPGLAGGSRDEQYF.

This chain joins TRBV11-3 and TRBJ2-7; 8 nucleotides align to TRBD1. This CDR3 is built from 16 residues. CDR1 and CDR2 from the germline V gene are SGHNT and YENEEA. After removal of 2 bases from V and 3 bases from J, the junction contained 9 bases not matched to a gene. Here the CDR3 reads CASSLSPGQDIYEQYF. DNA of the CDR3: TGTGCCAGCAGCTTATCCCCGGGACAGGATATCTACGAGCAGTACTTC. The full variable domain, completed using reference TRBV11-3 and TRBJ2-7, is EAGVVQSPRYKIIEKKQPVAFWCNPISGHNTLYWYLQNLGQGPELLIRYENEEAVDDSQLPKDRFSAERLKGVDSTLKIQPAELGDSAVYLCASSLSPGQDIYEQYFGPGTRLTVT.

The chain has TRBV6-1 and TRBJ2-7; possible D gene TRBD1, 6 bases. This CDR3 comprises 14 residues. Per germline, CDR1 MNHNS and CDR2 SASEGT. The V end lost 3 bases, the J end lost 2 bases, and 11 bases lay between the germline ends. The CDR3 protein is CASSDRQAPYEQYF. CDR3 in DNA: TGTGCCAGCAGTGACCGACAGGCGCCCTACGAGCAGTACTTC.

This chain uses TRBV11-3 with TRBJ2-2; 7 bases agree with TRBD1. The V gene's germline CDR1 is SGHNT and CDR2 YENEEA. The CDR3 spans 13 residues. The ends lost 3 bases at V and 6 bases at J; junction bases unmatched: 1. CDR3 nucleotides: TGTGCCAGCAGCTTGAGGGGGCCCGGGGAGCTGTTTTTT. It encodes CASSLRGPGELFF.

This rearrangement joins TRBV5-1 to TRBJ2-5, with 7 bases aligning to TRBD1. The CDR3 covers 15 residues. The germline V gene has CDR1 SGHRS and CDR2 YFSETQ. J was trimmed by 4 bases and V by 2 bases; bases with no gene match: 8. Written as DNA, the CDR3 is TGCGCCAGCAGCTTCTCAGGGGGACGGGGAGAGACCCAGTACTTC. Residues: CASSFSGGRGETQYF.

The rearrangement joins TRBV19 to TRBJ2-6; a weak D match, TRBD1 (6 bases). The CDR3 contains 19 residues. Trimming shortened V by 0 bases and J by 2 bases, and 17 bases separated the two germline ends. Germline V gene sequence: CDR1 LNHDA, CDR2 SQIVND (reference sequence). CDR3 DNA sequence: TGTGCCAGTAGTATAGAAACCGGGACATTCTCCCCTGGGGCCAACGTCCTGACTTTC. Protein sequence: CASSIETGTFSPGANVLTF.

This chain links TRBV9 with TRBJ1-1, with 9 bases fitting TRBD1. The CDR3 has 15 residues. Per germline, CDR1 SGDLS and CDR2 YYNGEE. With V trimmed by 3 bases and J by 3 bases, 6 bases remained unmatched. The CDR3 nucleotides are TGTGCCAGCAGCGAGACGGACAGGGGTTACACTGAAGCTTTCTTT. Translation gives CASSETDRGYTEAFF.

The chain is built from TRBV6-2 or TRBV6-3 and TRBJ2-1; TRBD1 matches 8 bases. Per germline, CDR1 MNHEY and CDR2 SVGEGT. The CDR3 has 16 residues. J was trimmed by 7 bases and V by 2 bases; bases with no gene match: 10. The DNA of the CDR3 is TGTGCCAGCAGTTACCATCAAACAACAGGGGGGAATGAGCAGTTCTTC. This translates into CASSYHQTTGGNEQFF.

V and J are TRBV5-1 and TRBJ1-3; the D is unclear. The CDR3 is made up of 14 amino acids. CDR1 is SGHRS, CDR2 YFSETQ, per germline. Trimming shortened V by 0 bases and J by 0 bases, and 4 bases separated the two germline ends. For the CDR3, the DNA is TGCGCCAGCAGCTTGGGAGTCTCTGGAAACACCATATATTTT. Protein: CASSLGVSGNTIYF.

The rearrangement links TRBV14 to TRBJ1-1; TRBD1 agrees at 8 bases. With V trimmed by 1 base and J by 3 bases, 1 base remained unmatched. The germline CDR1 and CDR2 sequences are SGHDN and FVKESK. The CDR3 runs to 14 residues. DNA for the CDR3: TGTGCCAGCAGCCAAGTCAGGGGGCACACTGAAGCTTTCTTT. Translated: CASSQVRGHTEAFF. Looking up the rest from reference TRBV14 and TRBJ1-1 gives the full variable domain: EAGVTQFPSHSVIEKGQTVTLRCDPISGHDNLYWYRRVMGKEIKFLLHFVKESKQDESGMPNNRFLAERTGGTYSTLKVQPAELEDSGVYFCASSQVRGHTEAFFGQGTRLTVV.

This sequence joins TRBV7-2 and TRBJ1-3, with D possibly being TRBD1 (5 bases). The CDR3 consists of 15 residues. Germline V gives CDR1 SGHTA, CDR2 FQGNSA. V was pared by 3 bases and J by 0 bases, with 9 bases between. The CDR3 DNA follows: TGTGCCAGCAGCTTCCAGCAGGGCTCTGGAAACACCATATATTTT. The encoded protein is CASSFQQGSGNTIYF.

J is TRBJ1-5 and V is TRBV29-1; tentative D call: TRBD1 (5 bases). Germline-derived CDR1 and CDR2 are SQVTM and ANQGSEA. This CDR3 has 15 amino acids. V lost 1 base, J lost 2 bases, and 12 bases lay in between. The CDR3 spells CSVEAPGGGNQPQHF. In DNA, the CDR3 is TGCAGCGTTGAAGCACCCGGGGGTGGCAATCAGCCCCAGCATTTT.

The rearrangement links TRBV6-5 to TRBJ2-1; unclear D gene. The CDR3 extends over 13 amino acids. The V gene lost 8 bases and the J gene lost 0 bases, with 8 bases spanning the gap. CDR1 and CDR2 from the germline V gene are MNHEY and SVGAGI. CDR3 sequence reads: CASDSDSYNEQFF. The CDR3 DNA sequence: TGTGCCAGCGACTCAGACTCCTACAATGAGCAGTTCTTC.

This chain joins TRBV7-2 and TRBJ2-2; 7 bases match TRBD2. The junction had 2 bases not matched to a gene; V was cut back by 1 base and J by 9 bases. CDR1 SGHTA and CDR2 FQGNSA come from the germline V gene. This CDR3 contains 13 residues. CDR3 DNA sequence: TGTGCCAGCAGCTTAGTGGGAGGGAGGGAGCTGTTTTTT. Translating gives CASSLVGGRELFF.

V is TRBV30 and J is TRBJ1-6; no definite D call. The V and J ends lost 2 bases and 5 bases respectively, with 13 bases between them. Germline values: CDR1 GTSNPN, CDR2 SVGIG (reference sequence). The CDR3 is 15 residues long. The CDR3, as DNA: TGTGCCTGGAGTTTGAACAGCTTGAATAATTCACCCCTCCACTTT. Amino acid sequence: CAWSLNSLNNSPLHF.

This clone has a handful of counts. CDR3 coding DNA: TGTGCCAGCGGGACAGGCGAAGCTTTCTTT. Translation gives CASGTGEAFF. V and J are TRBV7-8 and TRBJ1-1; TRBD1 matches at 8 bases. With 8 bases clipped from V and 8 bases from J, the junction kept 1 base outside the gene matches. CDR1 SGHVS and CDR2 FQNEAQ come from the germline V gene. This CDR3 has 10 residues.

J is TRBJ1-5 and V is TRBV6-5, with D unclear. The V gene's germline CDR1 is MNHEY and CDR2 SVGAGI. The ends were cut back, 5 bases at V and 8 bases at J, with 13 bases in the middle. The CDR3 loop spans 13 amino acids. The CDR3 DNA reads TGTGCCAGCAGTCCACGGGTTATGGAGCCCCAGCATTTT. Residues: CASSPRVMEPQHF.

The rearrangement uses TRBV28 and TRBJ1-1; unclear D gene. Germline V gene lookup returns CDR1 MDHEN and CDR2 SYDVKM. The CDR3 extends over 12 amino acids. The V gene lost 2 bases and the J gene lost 8 bases, with 9 bases spanning the gap. As DNA, the CDR3 is TGTGCCAGCAGTTTAGCGGATTTCGAAGCTTTCTTT. Its translation is CASSLADFEAFF.

The chain is built from TRBV6-4 and TRBJ2-2; 9 positions match TRBD1. CDR1 and CDR2 from the germline V gene are MRHNA and SNTAGT. V gave up 4 bases and J gave up 3 bases; unmatched junction bases: 0. The CDR3 covers 14 residues. The CDR3 reads CASSGTGDTGELFF. CDR3 DNA sequence: TGTGCCAGCAGTGGGACAGGGGACACCGGGGAGCTGTTTTTT.

The rearrangement links TRBV24-1 to TRBJ2-3, with 7 bases fitting TRBD2. The J segment lost 0 bases and the V segment lost 9 bases, leaving 2 bases of the junction unmatched. The CDR3 runs 13 residues. CDR1 is KGHDR, CDR2 SFDVKD, per germline. Here the CDR3 DNA reads TGTGCCACCCGGGAGGCTAGCACAGATACGCAGTATTTT. Its translation: CATREASTDTQYF.

With respect to this clone: In the same sample, other DNA sequences code for this CDR3. The chain recombines TRBV5-4 with TRBJ2-7; TRBD2 is a possible D gene (5 bases). Germline CDR1 is SGHNT and CDR2 is YYREEE (reference sequence). Trimming removed 3 bases at V and 0 bases at J, with 10 bases between. This CDR3 comprises 14 residues. CDR3 sequence: CASSSLGSSYEQYF. The CDR3 coding sequence is TGTGCCAGCAGCTCGCTAGGGAGCTCCTACGAGCAGTACTTC.

This clone was counted a single time. This sequence joins TRBV10-3 and TRBJ2-7, with a possible D match to TRBD1 (6 bases). Germline values: CDR1 ENHRY, CDR2 SYGVKD. V lost 4 bases and J lost 3, with 25 bases in between. The CDR3 is made up of 18 amino acids. The CDR3 region has the DNA TGTGCCATCAGTGCACTTCCCGCGCCGGGACAAGGACTCTACGAGCAGTACTTC. As protein: CAISALPAPGQGLYEQYF.

This chain links TRBV5-3 with TRBJ1-2; 9 bases agree with TRBD1. TRBV5-3 is recorded as an ORF, its role being uncertain. Trimming took 2 bases from V and 6 from J; bases not matched to a gene: 14. This CDR3 is built from 17 residues. DNA of the CDR3: TGTGCCAGAAGCTTCAGGGCCCGGGACAGGGAAGGGGATGGCTACACCTTC. The encoded protein is CARSFRARDREGDGYTF.

The V and J genes are TRBV27 and TRBJ2-3; possible D gene TRBD2, 6 bases. Trimming shortened V by 5 bases and J by 1 base, and 13 bases separated the two germline ends. The CDR3 is made up of 15 amino acids. CDR1 is MNHEY, CDR2 SMNVEV, per germline (reference sequence). CDR3 in amino acids: CASSRSGGGTDTQYF. CDR3 sequence (DNA): TGTGCCAGCAGTCGCTCGGGCGGGGGCACAGATACGCAGTATTTT.